This T cell receptor beta chain originates from a study of T cell responses to AZD1222 COVID-19 vaccine (dated by TCRdb to the early 2020s). Looking at the study overall: Because spike-specific TCR depth and breadth did not differ between the two schedules, AZD1222 recipients who got a second dose at roughly 4 weeks were pooled with those who got a second dose at roughly 12 weeks. TCR sequencing was performed for roughly 240 trial participants, of whom about 200 were given two doses of AZD1222 and around 25 were given two doses of MenACWY control vaccine. Trial participants were enrolled by age into subgroups of 18-55, 56-69 and 70-plus years, and around 150, 28 and 57 TCR-sequenced participants, respectively, were included in these subgroups.

Trimming costs V 7 bases and J 0 bases, and their ends lie 10 bases apart. CDR1 and CDR2 are drawn from the germline V gene: MDHEN, SYDVKM. From the cysteine through the phenylalanine, the CDR3 covers 15 amino acids. The kept DNA is CDR3 alone, 45 bases in frame from the first base. As regards this clone: Its antigen remains unidentified. No base qualities exist here, and no much larger clone lies one base off it.

The CDR3 regions of human TCRbeta chains were analyzed by immunosequencing. As for how the authors treated the data: Repertoire TCRs were matched against a reference library of SARS-CoV-2-specific TCRs generated with the MIRA antigen-specificity platform. Breadth was defined as the fraction of unique TCRs that were SARS-CoV-2-associated, and depth was defined as the fraction of total T cells that were SARS-CoV-2-associated. Using the MIRA data, each spike-specific TCR was assigned both to the spike region to which the TCR was reactive and to a CD4 or CD8 class. Log10-transformed breadth and depth values were compared by one-way ANOVA with Sidak's multiple comparisons tests. Imported from immuneACCESS, the table was reduced by TCRdb to in-frame sequences with V and J called. These copies leave out some clones; in studies compared against another copy, an unresolved V gene accounts for under half, and the cause of the remainder is not known. Clone size and V and J calls were adopted from that table, with D and trimming inferred from the DNA. Counted in this sample were about 130,000 clones; approximately 93% of them appeared once. Of the sample, around 3.3% is held by the ten largest clones.

Study-level results and caveats: The vaccine-associated CD4 TCRs covered the entire spike protein, and the dominant responses fell in regions 160-218 and 743-854. Epitopes outside the regions mutated in the B.1.351 and B.1.1.7 variants were reportedly recognized by nearly half of the unique spike-specific TCRs. Only a handful of AZD1222 recipients were SARS-CoV-2 seropositive at baseline, limiting conclusions about previously exposed vaccinees. Because no day 14 peak-response samples were available, the repertoires could be characterized only after the peak T cell response. After two AZD1222 doses, spike-specific TCR breadth and depth were significantly higher than at day 0 and than in MenACWY recipients. In the small 56-69-year group, the increase in depth fell short of significance, most likely because of low power. Participants were mostly white British and included more females than males, and it was suggested by the authors that clonal diversity may have been underestimated.

Sample time point, as interpreted from the label and publication: baseline before first vaccination. Vaccinee samples came from UK trials COV001 and COV002, including a single-blind randomized controlled phase 2/3 trial of AZD1222 (ChAdOx1 nCoV-19) in healthy adults. For TCRbeta chain sequencing, PBMC samples were collected from trial participants at day 0 and at day 28 after the second dose. The source was peripheral blood, collected on day 0 of AZD1222 vaccination. This sequence uses TRBV28 and TRBJ1-6; the D gene is not confidently resolved. The clonotype comes from an adult in good health. The CDR3 protein: CASTAGSSYNSPLHF. The sequenced DNA: TGTGCCAGCACCGCGGGCTCCTCCTATAATTCACCCCTCCACTTT.